The 21 T cell receptor beta chains below all came from one sample that was sequenced in a study of blood T cell repertoires in COVID-19. Here immunoSEQ multiplex PCR was the method, and the copy in TCRdb shows in-frame clones only, minus some. The repertoire holds over 70,000 clones, with 65% to 85% as singletons. The source material was peripheral blood. The receptors shown here come from a man between 65 and 80 years old with active or convalescent COVID-19.

The J gene is TRBJ2-2, the V gene TRBV6-6, with D possibly TRBD2 on 6 matching bases. This CDR3 is built from 16 residues. Trimming removed 6 bases from V and 0 bases from J, with 14 bases in between. The germline CDR1 and CDR2 sequences are MNHNY and SVGAGI (reference sequence). The CDR3 loop reads CASSFLSGPNTGELFF. The CDR3 coding sequence is TGTGCCAGCAGCTTCCTTAGCGGCCCGAACACCGGGGAGCTGTTTTTT.

V usage is TRBV5-4 and J usage is TRBJ1-3; weak D call: TRBD1 (5 bases). The germline V gene has CDR1 SGHNT and CDR2 YYREEE (reference sequence). V lost 0 bases, J lost 4 bases, and 14 bases lay in between. The length of the CDR3 is 16 residues. CDR3 sequence: CASSLDRGIRGNTIYF. CDR3 DNA sequence: TGTGCCAGCAGCTTGGATCGGGGGATTCGGGGAAACACCATATATTTT.

This chain links TRBV5-5 with TRBJ2-3, with D possibly being TRBD1 (5 bases). This CDR3 comprises 16 residues. V lost 2 bases and J lost 5, with 18 bases in between. The V gene's germline CDR1 is SGHKS and CDR2 YYEKEE (reference sequence). CDR3: CASSLPRQTQGDTQYF. Written as DNA, the CDR3 is TGTGCCAGCAGCTTACCAAGACAGACTCAGGGAGATACGCAGTATTTT.

A few counts support this clone. V gene TRBV6-6 combines with J gene TRBJ2-7; TRBD1 aligns across 10 bases. Germline V gene data show CDR1 as MNHNY and CDR2 as SVGAGI (reference sequence). There are 14 residues in the CDR3. Unmatched junction bases numbered 5, after V lost 5 bases and J lost 4 bases. CDR3 nucleotides: TGTGCCAGCAGTGGACAGGGGGATACGTACGAGCAGTACTTC. This translates into CASSGQGDTYEQYF.

V gene TRBV14 combines with J gene TRBJ2-1; the D gene is possibly TRBD2 (5 bases). The CDR3 loop spans 14 amino acids. V lost 2 bases and J lost 8, with 13 bases in between. Germline V lookup: CDR1 SGHDN, CDR2 FVKESK. The DNA for the CDR3 is TGTGCCAGCAGCCAAAAGGACTTTAGGGATGAGCAGTTCTTC. It translates to CASSQKDFRDEQFF. The variable domain in full, completed from reference TRBV14 and TRBJ2-1, reads EAGVTQFPSHSVIEKGQTVTLRCDPISGHDNLYWYRRVMGKEIKFLLHFVKESKQDESGMPNNRFLAERTGGTYSTLKVQPAELEDSGVYFCASSQKDFRDEQFFGPGTRLTVL.

The rearrangement uses TRBV25-1 and TRBJ2-2; perhaps TRBD2 as D (7 bases). This CDR3 has 15 residues. The V gene lost 7 bases and the J gene lost 3 bases, with 15 bases spanning the gap. CDR1 and CDR2 from the germline V gene are MGHDK and SYGVNS. The CDR3 region is CASTAVGGHTGELFF. The CDR3 DNA sequence: TGTGCCAGCACCGCTGTCGGGGGGCACACCGGGGAGCTGTTTTTT.

This CDR3 is CASSSDRDYGYTF. CDR3 nucleotides: TGTGCCAGCTCATCTGACAGGGACTATGGCTACACCTTC. This chain joins TRBV18 and TRBJ1-2, with 7 bases fitting TRBD1. Trimming removed 5 bases from V and 3 bases from J; junction bases left unmatched: 3. In germline, CDR1 is KGHSH, CDR2 LQKENI. The CDR3 loop spans 13 amino acids.

The J gene is TRBJ1-2, the V gene TRBV11-3; 7 bases align to TRBD1. This CDR3 region has 17 residues. Per the germline V gene, CDR1 is SGHNT and CDR2 is YENEEA. With 3 bases clipped from V and 7 bases from J, the junction kept 17 bases outside the gene matches. The CDR3 is CASSFPGTEGVSRGYTF. CDR3 coding DNA: TGTGCCAGCAGCTTTCCCGGGACAGAAGGGGTATCGCGTGGCTACACCTTC.

This clone showed up just once. This specimen includes other DNA sequences encoding the same CDR3. This rearrangement joins TRBV3-1 (or the pseudogene TRBV3-2) to TRBJ2-7, with 9 bases that match TRBD2. Germline assignment: CDR1 LGHDT and CDR2 YNNKEL (reference sequence). V was clipped by 5 bases and J by 2 bases; unmatched bases: 7. The CDR3 is 15 residues long. CDR3 sequence (DNA): TGTGCCAGCAGCAAGGAGCTAGCGGGGCCCTACGAGCAGTACTTC. This encodes CASSKELAGPYEQYF.

The chain combines TRBV5-4 with TRBJ2-3, with a weak D call TRBD1 (6 bases). The germline V gene has CDR1 SGHNT and CDR2 YYREEE (reference sequence). This CDR3 has 15 residues. Trimming cost V 4 bases and J 1 base, with 13 bases left between them. The CDR3 region is CASSGDRLGTDTQYF. The CDR3 DNA sequence: TGTGCCAGCAGCGGTGACAGGTTAGGCACAGATACGCAGTATTTT.

This chain connects TRBV19 to TRBJ1-5; 7 bases are shared with TRBD1. The ends lost 4 bases at V and 6 bases at J; junction bases unmatched: 9. Germline V gives CDR1 LNHDA, CDR2 SQIVND (reference sequence). The CDR3 totals 15 residues. DNA for the CDR3: TGTGCCAGTAGTACCTCAGGGGGTAGGCGTCAGCCCCAGCATTTT. It translates to CASSTSGGRRQPQHF.

The chain employs TRBV5-1 and TRBJ1-4; D is undetermined. Per germline, CDR1 SGHRS and CDR2 YFSETQ. The germline V and J ends were trimmed by 2 bases and 2 bases, with 7 bases remaining between them. The CDR3 length is 14 residues. CDR3 DNA: TGCGCCAGCAGCTTACGACTGACTAATGAAAAACTGTTTTTT. Protein: CASSLRLTNEKLFF.

The gene calls are TRBV27 and TRBJ1-5; 8 bases fit TRBD1. Trimming cost V 8 bases and J 3 bases; bases outside gene matches: 6. The CDR3 has 14 residues. Germline values: CDR1 MNHEY, CDR2 SMNVEV (reference sequence). The CDR3 nucleotides are TGTGCCAGCGGGGGACAGGCCTACAATCAGCCCCAGCATTTT. This codes for CASGGQAYNQPQHF.

This chain connects TRBV19 to TRBJ2-2; a weak D match, TRBD1 (6 bases). The V gene lost 8 bases and the J gene lost 3 bases, with 16 bases spanning the gap. There are 15 residues in the CDR3. Germline CDR1 and CDR2: LNHDA and SQIVND (reference sequence). CDR3 sequence reads: CASQLQTGYTGELFF. CDR3 bases: TGTGCCAGTCAACTCCAAACAGGGTACACCGGGGAGCTGTTTTTT. Supplemented by reference TRBV19 and TRBJ2-2, the full variable domain reads DGGITQSPKYLFRKEGQNVTLSCEQNLNHDAMYWYRQDPGQGLRLIYYSQIVNDFQKGDIAEGYSVSREKKESFPLTVTSAQKNPTAFYLCASQLQTGYTGELFFGEGSRLTVL.

The V gene is TRBV7-9, the J gene TRBJ1-5; D ambiguous. Trimming took off 7 bases at V and 4 bases at J, with 8 bases between the two ends. CDR1 and CDR2 (germline): SEHNR, FQNEAQ (reference sequence). The CDR3 runs 12 residues. CDR3 coding DNA: TGTGCCAGCATCCAGAGGAATCAGCCCCAGCATTTT. Amino acid sequence: CASIQRNQPQHF.

The V gene is TRBV11-3, the J gene TRBJ2-1; tentatively, D is TRBD1 (6 bases). Germline CDR1 SGHNT, CDR2 YENEEA. Trimming pared 1 base from V and 9 bases from J, leaving 16 bases between. CDR3 size: 15 residues. CDR3 coding DNA: TGTGCCAGCAGCTTAGCTCCCGTGGTAGGGGGTGAGCAGTTCTTC. Amino acids: CASSLAPVVGGEQFF.

This clone was found a few times. V is TRBV28 and J is TRBJ1-5; 7 bases are a match to TRBD1. The CDR3 runs to 15 residues. The trim removed 6 bases at V and 1 base at J, leaving 6 bases unmatched. CDR1 and CDR2 (germline): MDHEN, SYDVKM. DNA for the CDR3: TGTGCCAGCAGCCGGACAGGTACGAGCAATCAGCCCCAGCATTTT. Translation: CASSRTGTSNQPQHF.

The chain combines TRBV12-3 or TRBV12-4 with TRBJ2-5, with D tentatively TRBD2 (5 bases). The V and J ends lost 9 bases and 2 bases respectively, with 13 bases between them. The length of the CDR3 is 13 residues. CDR3 residues: CASQDGNQETQYF. CDR3 bases: TGTGCCAGTCAGGACGGGAATCAAGAGACCCAGTACTTC.

The chain carries TRBV19 and TRBJ1-6, with 8 positions matching TRBD1. The CDR3 has 14 residues. V shed 5 bases and J 9 bases; nucleotides not matched to a gene: 6. Germline CDR1 reads LNHDA; CDR2 reads SQIVND (reference sequence). Here the CDR3 reads CASSPGTGFSPLHF. CDR3 DNA: TGTGCCAGTAGTCCAGGGACAGGTTTTTCACCCCTCCACTTT.

The chain joins TRBV24-1 to TRBJ2-1; TRBD2 aligns across 8 bases. Germline lookup yields CDR1 KGHDR and CDR2 SFDVKD. V shed 0 bases and J 2 bases; nucleotides not matched to a gene: 5. The CDR3 runs 17 residues. The CDR3 region is CATSDLPVSGAYNEQFF. The CDR3 DNA reads TGTGCCACCAGTGATTTGCCAGTTAGCGGGGCCTACAATGAGCAGTTCTTC.

This clone showed up many times. The V call is TRBV3-1 (or the pseudogene TRBV3-2), the J call TRBJ1-6; unclear D gene. Germline CDR1 is LGHDT and CDR2 is YNNKEL (reference sequence). Trimming removed 1 base from V and 9 bases from J, with 10 bases in between. CDR3 length: 14 amino acids. CDR3 sequence (DNA): TGTGCCAGCAGCCAAGGGGCAGTTCTTTCACCCCTCCACTTT. It is translated as CASSQGAVLSPLHF.